This T cell receptor (beta chain) is drawn from a study of vaccination effects on CD4 cells after COVID-19. Antigen-specific CD4+ T cell clonotypes were called by their expansion after viral peptide-pool culture in ViraFEST. Subsequent to ten to eleven days of culture, CD4+ T cells were isolated. SARS-CoV-2 infected the person between March and December 2020, as confirmed by PCR. Cultures received IL-2 medium that replaced half the medium on days 3 and 7. On this clone itself: Its specificity is unknown.

TCRdb keeps only in-frame clones here, not all; method: immunoSEQ multiplex PCR. The table lists nearly 45,000 clones, about 75% of them singletons. Findings and limits, study-wide: Vaccine-induced new clones formed most post-vaccine spike-reactive clones in convalescents.

V was trimmed by 3 bases and J by 1 base, leaving 10 bases between them. This CDR3 region has 15 residues. The germline V gene encodes CDR1 MNHNS and CDR2 SASEGT. The rearrangement uses TRBV6-1 and TRBJ1-5; D is perhaps TRBD1 (5 bases). The TCR was taken from a human donor who had a prior SARS-CoV-2 infection. The material sequenced was CD4+ T cells from PBMCs cultured with a peptide pool, taken before COVID-19 vaccination. The CDR3 DNA reads TGTGCCAGCAGTGATTCTAGGGGCAGCAATCAGCCCCAGCATTTT. It encodes CASSDSRGSNQPQHF.